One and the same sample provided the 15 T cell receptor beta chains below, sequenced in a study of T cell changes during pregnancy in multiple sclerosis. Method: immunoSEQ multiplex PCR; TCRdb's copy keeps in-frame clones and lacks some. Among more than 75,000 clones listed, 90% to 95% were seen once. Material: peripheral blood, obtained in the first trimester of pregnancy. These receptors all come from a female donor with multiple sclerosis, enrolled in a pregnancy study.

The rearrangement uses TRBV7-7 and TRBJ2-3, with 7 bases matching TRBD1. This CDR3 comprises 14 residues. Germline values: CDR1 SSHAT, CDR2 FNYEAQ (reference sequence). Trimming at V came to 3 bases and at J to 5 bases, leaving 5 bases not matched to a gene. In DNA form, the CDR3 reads TGTGCCAGCAGCTTGACAGGGAACCTAGATACGCAGTATTTT. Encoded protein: CASSLTGNLDTQYF.

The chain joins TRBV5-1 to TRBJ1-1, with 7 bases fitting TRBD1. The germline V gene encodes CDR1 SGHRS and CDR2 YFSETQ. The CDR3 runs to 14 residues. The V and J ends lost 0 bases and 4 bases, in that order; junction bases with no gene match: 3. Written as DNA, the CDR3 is TGCGCCAGCAGCTTGGCAGACAGGGTCACTGAAGCTTTCTTT. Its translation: CASSLADRVTEAFF.

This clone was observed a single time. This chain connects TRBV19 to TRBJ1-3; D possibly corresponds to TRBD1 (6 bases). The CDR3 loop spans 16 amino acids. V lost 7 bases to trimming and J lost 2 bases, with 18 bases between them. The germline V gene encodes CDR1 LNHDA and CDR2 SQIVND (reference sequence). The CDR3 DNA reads TGTGCCAGTATACCCCCGGGGCAGGGGACTGGAAACACCATATATTTT. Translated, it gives CASIPPGQGTGNTIYF.

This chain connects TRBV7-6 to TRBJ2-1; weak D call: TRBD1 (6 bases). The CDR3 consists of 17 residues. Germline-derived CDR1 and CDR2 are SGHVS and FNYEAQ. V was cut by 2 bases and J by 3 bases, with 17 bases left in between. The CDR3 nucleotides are TGTGCCAGCAGCTTACTCAGTTTCCCAGGGGACTACAATGAGCAGTTCTTC. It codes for CASSLLSFPGDYNEQFF. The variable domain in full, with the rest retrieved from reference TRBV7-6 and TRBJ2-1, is GAGVSQSPRYKVTKRGQDVALRCDPISGHVSLYWYRQALGQGPEFLTYFNYEAQQDKSGLPNDRFSAERPEGSISTLTIQRTEQRDSAMYRCASSLLSFPGDYNEQFFGPGTRLTVL.

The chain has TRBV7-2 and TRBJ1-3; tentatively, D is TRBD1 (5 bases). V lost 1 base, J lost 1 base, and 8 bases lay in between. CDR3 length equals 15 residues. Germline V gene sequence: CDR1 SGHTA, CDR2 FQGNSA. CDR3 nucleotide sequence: TGTGCCAGCAGCTTAGTCCCAGGGTCTGGAAACACCATATATTTT. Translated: CASSLVPGSGNTIYF.

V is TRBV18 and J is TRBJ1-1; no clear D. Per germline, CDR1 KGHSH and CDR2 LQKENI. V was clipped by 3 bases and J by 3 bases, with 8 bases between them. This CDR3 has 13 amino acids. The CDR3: CASSPKQDTEAFF. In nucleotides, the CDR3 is TGTGCCAGCTCACCTAAACAAGACACTGAAGCTTTCTTT.

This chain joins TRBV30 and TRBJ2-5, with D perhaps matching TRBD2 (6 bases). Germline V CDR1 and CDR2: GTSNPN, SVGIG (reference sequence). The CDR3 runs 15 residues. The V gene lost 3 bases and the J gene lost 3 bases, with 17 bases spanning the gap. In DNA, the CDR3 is TGTGCCTGGAGCTCGGGACTCGGTGGCAAAGAGACCCAGTACTTC. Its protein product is CAWSSGLGGKETQYF.

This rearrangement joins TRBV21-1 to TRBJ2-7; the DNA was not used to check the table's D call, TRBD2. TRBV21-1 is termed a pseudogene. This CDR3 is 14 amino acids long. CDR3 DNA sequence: TGTGCCAGCAGCAAAAGCCCAAAAACCTACGAGCAGTACTTC. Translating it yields CASSKSPKTYEQYF.

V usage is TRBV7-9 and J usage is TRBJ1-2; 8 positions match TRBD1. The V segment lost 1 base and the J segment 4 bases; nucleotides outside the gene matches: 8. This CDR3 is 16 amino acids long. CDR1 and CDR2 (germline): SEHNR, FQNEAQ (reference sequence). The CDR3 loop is CASSLGTTGGIYGYTF. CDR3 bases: TGTGCCAGCAGCTTAGGCACAACAGGGGGAATCTATGGCTACACCTTC.

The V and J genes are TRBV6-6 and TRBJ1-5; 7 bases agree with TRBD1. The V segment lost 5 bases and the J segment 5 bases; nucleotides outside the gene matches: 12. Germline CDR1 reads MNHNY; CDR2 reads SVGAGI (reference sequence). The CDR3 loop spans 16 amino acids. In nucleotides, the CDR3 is TGTGCCAGCAGTCGATCCAGACAGGGAAGTGATCAGCCCCAGCATTTT. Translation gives CASSRSRQGSDQPQHF.

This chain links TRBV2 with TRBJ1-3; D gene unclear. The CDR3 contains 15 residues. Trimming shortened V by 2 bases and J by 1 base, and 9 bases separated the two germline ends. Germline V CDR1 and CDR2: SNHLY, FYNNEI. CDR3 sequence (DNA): TGTGCCAGCAGTGAAATCCGGGGTTCTGGAAACACCATATATTTT. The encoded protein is CASSEIRGSGNTIYF. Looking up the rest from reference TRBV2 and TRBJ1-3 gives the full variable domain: EPEVTQTPSHQVTQMGQEVILRCVPISNHLYFYWYRQILGQKVEFLVSFYNNEISEKSEIFDDQFSVERPDGSNFTLKIRSTKLEDSAMYFCASSEIRGSGNTIYFGEGSWLTVV.

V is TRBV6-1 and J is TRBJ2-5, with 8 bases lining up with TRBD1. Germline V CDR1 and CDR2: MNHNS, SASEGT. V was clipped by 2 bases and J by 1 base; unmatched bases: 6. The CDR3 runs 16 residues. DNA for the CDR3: TGTGCCAGCAGTGAATACAGGGGGGCGGTCCAAGAGACCCAGTACTTC. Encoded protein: CASSEYRGAVQETQYF.

CDR3 nucleotides: TGCAGCGTCCGGACAGGGTGGTTGGACACTGAAGCTTTCTTT. It is translated as CSVRTGWLDTEAFF. The chain uses TRBV29-1 and TRBJ1-1; 8 bases agree with TRBD1. The CDR3 runs to 14 residues. CDR1 is SQVTM, CDR2 ANQGSEA, per germline. V shed 6 bases, J shed 3 bases, and the junction held 9 bases outside the gene matches.

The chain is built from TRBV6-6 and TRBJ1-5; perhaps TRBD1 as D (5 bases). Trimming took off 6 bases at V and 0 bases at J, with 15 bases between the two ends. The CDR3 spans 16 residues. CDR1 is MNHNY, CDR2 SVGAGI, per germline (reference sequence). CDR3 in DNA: TGTGCCAGCAGCCGAACAGGTTCCAATAGCAATCAGCCCCAGCATTTT. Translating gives CASSRTGSNSNQPQHF.

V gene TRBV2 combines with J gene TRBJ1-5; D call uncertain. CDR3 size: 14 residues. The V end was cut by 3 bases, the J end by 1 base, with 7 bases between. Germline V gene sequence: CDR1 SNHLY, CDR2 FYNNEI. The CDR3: CASSDSASNQPQHF. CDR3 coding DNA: TGTGCCAGCAGTGACAGCGCCAGCAATCAGCCCCAGCATTTT.